Listed here are 26 T cell receptor beta chains from one sample, sequenced in a study of T and B cells in COVID-19 patients. Multiplex PCR with BIOMED2 TRB-A/B primer pools amplified TRB rearrangements. One entry per CDR3 protein, called by TCRdb with MiXCR from the multiplex PCR reads. The sample yields 12,000 to 15,000 distinct CDR3 sequences, 28% seen once. TRB was amplified from about 240-490 ng of blood genomic DNA. Source material: blood. Receptor source: a human donor who had recovered from COVID-19.

This clonotype was counted at least ten times. V is TRBV30 and J is TRBJ2-7, with D tentatively TRBD2 (6 bases). The CDR3 is 16 amino acids. Germline V gene sequence: CDR1 GTSNPN, CDR2 SVGIG (reference sequence). The V end was cut by 0 bases, the J end by 0 bases, with 15 bases between. In nucleotides, the CDR3 is TGTGCCTGGAGTGTATGGCGGGACCCTAGCTCCTACGAGCAGTACTTC. Amino acids: CAWSVWRDPSSYEQYF.

This clonotype was seen a few times. The chain joins TRBV24-1 to TRBJ2-1, with TRBD2 matching 8 bases. Trimming cost V 2 bases and J 9 bases; bases outside gene matches: 5. The CDR3 extends over 14 amino acids. Germline-derived CDR1 and CDR2 are KGHDR and SFDVKD. The CDR3, as DNA: TGTGCCACCAGTGATTCGGGACTAGTAGCTGAGCAGTTCTTC. Amino acid sequence: CATSDSGLVAEQFF.

CDR3 DNA: TGTGCCAGCGGAGATAAGGCAGCATCTACGACGCAGTACTTC. Translated, it gives CASGDKAASTTQYF. V usage is TRBV10-3 and J usage is TRBJ2-7; D ambiguous. Trimming removed 10 bases from V and 9 bases from J, with 25 bases in between. The length of the CDR3 is 14 residues. Germline assignment: CDR1 ENHRY and CDR2 SYGVKD.

This clonotype was counted a few times. The chain carries TRBV20-1 and TRBJ2-1; a weak D match, TRBD2 (5 bases). CDR1 and CDR2 from the germline V gene are DFQATT and SNEGSKA (reference sequence). Trimming cost V 0 bases and J 0 bases, with 12 bases left between them. The CDR3 is made up of 16 amino acids. CDR3 loop: CSARDWTGISYNEQFF. The CDR3 bases are TGCAGTGCTAGAGACTGGACTGGGATCTCCTACAATGAGCAGTTCTTC.

This clonotype was observed a few times. This chain links TRBV5-5 with TRBJ1-2; D is unresolved. V gave up 1 base and J gave up 3 bases, with 7 bases separating them. Germline loops: CDR1 SGHKS, CDR2 YYEKEE (reference sequence). This CDR3 comprises 13 residues. This CDR3 is CASSLWDDYGYTF. For the CDR3, the DNA is TGTGCCAGCAGCTTGTGGGATGACTATGGCTACACCTTC. Full variable domain (missing parts from reference TRBV5-5 and TRBJ1-2): DAGVTQSPTHLIKTRGQQVTLRCSPISGHKSVSWYQQVLGQGPQFIFQYYEKEERGRGNFPDRFSARQFPNYSSELNVNALLLGDSALYLCASSLWDDYGYTFGSGTRLTVV.

This clonotype qualifies as medium-sized (0.01 to 0.1%). The chain uses TRBV27 and TRBJ2-7; D not resolved. The CDR3 has 13 amino acids. The V end was cut by 0 bases, the J end by 2 bases, with 5 bases between. Germline CDR1 reads MNHEY; CDR2 reads SMNVEV (reference sequence). DNA of the CDR3: TGTGCCAGCAGTTTATCCCCAGCCTACGAGCAGTACTTC. It encodes CASSLSPAYEQYF.

By frequency in the sample, this clonotype is medium-sized. The V and J genes are TRBV6-5 and TRBJ2-7; 11 positions agree with TRBD2. V was pared by 6 bases and J by 3 bases, with 7 bases of the junction left unmatched. CDR3 length: 15 amino acids. Germline lookup yields CDR1 MNHEY and CDR2 SVGAGI. The CDR3 here is CASRDLGTSGYEQYF. The DNA of the CDR3 is TGTGCCAGCAGGGACCTCGGGACTAGCGGCTACGAGCAGTACTTC.

This clonotype was seen repeatedly, ten times or more. The genes are TRBV5-6 and TRBJ2-1; TRBD2 agrees at 11 bases. V gave up 4 bases and J gave up 3 bases; unmatched junction bases: 9. CDR1 and CDR2 from the germline V gene are SGHDT and YYEEEE. This CDR3 contains 17 residues. This CDR3 reads CASSETTSGGYYNEQFF. CDR3 bases: TGTGCCAGCAGCGAAACAACTAGCGGGGGATACTACAATGAGCAGTTCTTC.

In this sample, this clonotype turned up a few times. The rearrangement joins TRBV7-6 to TRBJ2-1; D perhaps matches TRBD2 (5 bases). V lost 1 base and J lost 8, with 12 bases in between. Germline V gene sequence: CDR1 SGHVS, CDR2 FNYEAQ. The CDR3 spans 14 residues. Here the CDR3 reads CASSLDGKLDEQFF. The CDR3 nucleotides read TGTGCCAGCAGCTTAGACGGGAAGCTCGATGAGCAGTTCTTC.

This clonotype is medium-sized within its sample. The chain links TRBV27 to TRBJ2-7; D may be TRBD2 (6 bases). Germline assignment: CDR1 MNHEY and CDR2 SMNVEV (reference sequence). V shed 5 bases and J shed 2 bases, with 13 bases lying between them. This CDR3 has 14 amino acids. The CDR3 DNA is TGTGCCAGCAGTCCAGGGACTGATACCTACGAGCAGTACTTC. Residues: CASSPGTDTYEQYF.

In its sample, this clonotype is medium-sized (0.01 to 0.1%). This sequence joins TRBV13 and TRBJ2-2; D is unclear. This CDR3 is 14 amino acids long. CDR1 is PRHDT and CDR2 is FYEKMQ in the germline V gene (reference sequence). Trimming took 7 bases from V and 2 from J, leaving 11 bases between them. The CDR3 DNA reads TGTGCCAGCACCTTTGGGCTTAACACCGGGGAGCTGTTTTTT. This sequence encodes CASTFGLNTGELFF.

This chain uses TRBV5-6 with TRBJ1-5; perhaps TRBD1 as D (5 bases). V shed 0 bases and J shed 4 bases, with 14 bases lying between them. Germline CDR1 is SGHDT and CDR2 is YYEEEE. CDR3 size: 16 residues. The CDR3 DNA sequence: TGTGCCAGCAGCTTGGGGGGTAGGGGTTTTAATCAGCCCCAGCATTTT. Translated: CASSLGGRGFNQPQHF.

In regard to this clonotype: As the CDR3 is not closed by the conserved phenylalanine or tryptophan, this likely results from a read error. The chain employs TRBV20-1 and TRBJ2-1, with TRBD2 as a possible D gene (5 bases). This CDR3 spans 13 amino acids. CDR1 is DFQATT and CDR2 is SNEGSKA in the germline V gene (reference sequence). Trimming left V 5 bases short and J 4 bases short, with 12 bases between. This CDR3 is CSAGRALYNEQFL. The CDR3 region has the DNA TGCAGTGCTGGGCGGGCCCTTTACAATGAGCAGTTCCTC.

This clonotype was detected ten times or more. The V call is TRBV11-2, the J call TRBJ2-2; D call uncertain. CDR1 SGHAT and CDR2 FQNNGV come from the germline V gene. This CDR3 spans 11 amino acids. Trimming shortened V by 3 bases and J by 6 bases, and 2 bases separated the two germline ends. For the CDR3, the DNA is TGTGCCAGCAGCTTTGCCGGGGAGCTGTTTTTT. Amino acid sequence: CASSFAGELFF.

By share, this clonotype counts as medium-sized (0.01 to 0.1%). The chain combines TRBV27 with TRBJ2-7; D possibly corresponds to TRBD2 (6 bases). There are 14 residues in the CDR3. Deletions cut 5 bases from V and 4 bases from J, with 15 bases between. Germline-derived CDR1 and CDR2 are MNHEY and SMNVEV (reference sequence). This chain's CDR3 is CASSARLGRYEQYF. The DNA of the CDR3 is TGTGCCAGCAGTGCACGACTAGGAAGGTACGAGCAGTACTTC.

This clonotype was detected only a few times. The rearrangement uses TRBV5-1 and TRBJ2-2, with a weak D call TRBD1 (5 bases). Between the trimmed V and J ends, which lost 1 base and 4 bases, there was a span of 8 bases. The germline gives CDR1 SGHRS, CDR2 YFSETQ. The CDR3 has 14 amino acids. CDR3 DNA sequence: TGCGCCAGCAGCTTGCAACAGGTCACCGGGGAGCTGTTTTTT. Its translation: CASSLQQVTGELFF.

Relative to its sample, this clonotype is medium-sized. This sequence joins TRBV19 and TRBJ2-2; D possibly corresponds to TRBD2 (5 bases). Germline V gene lookup returns CDR1 LNHDA and CDR2 SQIVND (reference sequence). The CDR3 length is 16 residues. Trimming cost V 0 bases and J 6 bases, with 14 bases left between them. CDR3 sequence: CASSIDQSRRSGELFF. In DNA, the CDR3 is TGTGCCAGTAGTATAGATCAGAGCAGGAGGTCCGGGGAGCTGTTTTTT.

This clonotype was recorded a few times. As DNA, the CDR3 is TGTGCCAGCAGCCCCACAGGTGAAGGCAAGAGGGCTGAAGCTTTCTTT. This encodes CASSPTGEGKRAEAFF. V usage is TRBV5-5 and J usage is TRBJ1-1, with D possibly being TRBD1 (5 bases). This CDR3 has 16 amino acids. The V and J ends lost 4 bases and 6 bases respectively, with 22 bases between them. Germline V gene lookup returns CDR1 SGHKS and CDR2 YYEKEE (reference sequence).

Remarks on this clonotype: With a much larger clone just one base away, this may be a read error. The chain recombines TRBV27 with TRBJ2-2; TRBD1 aligns across 10 bases. Germline lookup yields CDR1 MNHEY and CDR2 SMNVEV (reference sequence). The V segment lost 7 bases and the J segment 1 base; nucleotides outside the gene matches: 9. This CDR3 region has 17 residues. The CDR3 nucleotides are TGTGCCAGCAACTCCCCGGGACAGGGGTGGAACACCGGGGAGCTGTTTTTT. Protein product: CASNSPGQGWNTGELFF.

This clonotype was detected only once. The chain links TRBV28 to TRBJ2-3; D may be TRBD1 or TRBD2 (6 bases each). The V end was cut by 3 bases, the J end by 4 bases, with 17 bases between. The CDR3 has 16 residues. Germline V lookup: CDR1 MDHEN, CDR2 SYDVKM. The CDR3, as DNA: TGTGCCAGCAGTTTGGTGGGGGGCTCAATCGCAGATACGCAGTATTTT. Its translation: CASSLVGGSIADTQYF.

The chain is built from TRBV11-1 and TRBJ1-3; D unclear. CDR3 length equals 14 residues. V lost 5 bases and J 1 base, leaving 9 bases between the germline ends. Germline CDR1 reads SGHAT; CDR2 reads FQDESV (reference sequence). This chain's CDR3 is CASSLDRSGNTIYF. CDR3 DNA sequence: TGTGCCAGCAGCCTGGACCGGTCTGGAAACACCATATATTTT. Complete variable domain (other parts from reference TRBV11-1 and TRBJ1-3): EAEVAQSPRYKITEKSQAVAFWCDPISGHATLYWYRQILGQGPELLVQFQDESVVDDSQLPKDRFSAERLKGVDSTLKIQPAELGDSAMYLCASSLDRSGNTIYFGEGSWLTVV.

Many counts were recorded for this clonotype. The J gene is TRBJ2-3, the V gene TRBV27; D is perhaps TRBD1 (6 bases). Germline CDR1 is MNHEY and CDR2 is SMNVEV (reference sequence). Trimming took off 5 bases at V and 0 bases at J, with 12 bases between the two ends. This CDR3 is 15 amino acids long. As DNA, the CDR3 is TGTGCCAGCAGTATATTCACAGGGAGCACAGATACGCAGTATTTT. It translates to CASSIFTGSTDTQYF.

V usage is TRBV5-6 and J usage is TRBJ1-6; no clear D. This CDR3 is 16 amino acids long. The germline gives CDR1 SGHDT, CDR2 YYEEEE. V dropped 2 bases and J dropped 1 base, with 10 bases sitting between them. Here the CDR3 DNA reads TGTGCCAGCAGCTTCGGGATTATGTCCTATAATTCACCCCTCCACTTT. This codes for CASSFGIMSYNSPLHF.

The V gene is TRBV5-1, the J gene TRBJ1-4; the D gene is possibly TRBD1 (6 bases). Germline-derived CDR1 and CDR2 are SGHRS and YFSETQ. The CDR3 runs 16 residues. Trimming shortened V by 7 bases and J by 8 bases, and 24 bases separated the two germline ends. This CDR3 reads CASRLLGGARGEKLFF. The DNA for the CDR3 is TGCGCCAGCCGCCTCCTTGGGGGGGCCCGGGGGGAAAAACTGTTTTTT.

The chain joins TRBV7-9 to TRBJ2-5; the match to TRBD2 covers 7 bases. Trimming took 2 bases from V and 5 from J; bases not matched to a gene: 5. Germline V gene lookup returns CDR1 SEHNR and CDR2 FQNEAQ (reference sequence). The CDR3 is made up of 14 amino acids. The CDR3 DNA reads as TGTGCCAGCAGCTTATGGGGGGGTGAGGAGACCCAGTACTTC. Its translation: CASSLWGGEETQYF. Supplemented by reference TRBV7-9 and TRBJ2-5, the full variable domain reads DTGVSQNPRHKITKRGQNVTFRCDPISEHNRLYWYRQTLGQGPEFLTYFQNEAQLEKSRLLSDRFSAERPKGSFSTLEIQRTEQGDSAMYLCASSLWGGEETQYFGPGTRLLVL.

This clonotype was observed at least ten times. This chain connects TRBV6-1 to TRBJ1-6; tentative D call: TRBD1 (6 bases). Per the germline V gene, CDR1 is MNHNS and CDR2 is SASEGT. The CDR3 is 14 residues long. V dropped 7 bases and J dropped 8 bases, with 15 bases sitting between them. CDR3 protein: CASIRTAADSPLHF. CDR3 DNA sequence: TGTGCCAGCATTCGGACAGCTGCGGATTCACCCCTCCACTTT.